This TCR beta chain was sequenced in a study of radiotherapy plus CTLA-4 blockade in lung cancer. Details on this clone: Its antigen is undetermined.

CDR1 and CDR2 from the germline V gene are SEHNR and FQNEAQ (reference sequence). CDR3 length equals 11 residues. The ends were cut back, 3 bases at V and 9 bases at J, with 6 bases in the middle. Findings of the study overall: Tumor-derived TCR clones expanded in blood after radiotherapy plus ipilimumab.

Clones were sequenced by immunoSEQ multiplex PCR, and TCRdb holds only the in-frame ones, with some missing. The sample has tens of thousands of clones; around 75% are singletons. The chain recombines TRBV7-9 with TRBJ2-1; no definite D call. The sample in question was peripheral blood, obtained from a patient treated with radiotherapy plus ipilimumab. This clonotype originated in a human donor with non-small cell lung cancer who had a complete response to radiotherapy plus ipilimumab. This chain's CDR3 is CASSFGVEQFF. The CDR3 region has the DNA TGTGCCAGCAGCTTCGGAGTTGAGCAGTTCTTC.